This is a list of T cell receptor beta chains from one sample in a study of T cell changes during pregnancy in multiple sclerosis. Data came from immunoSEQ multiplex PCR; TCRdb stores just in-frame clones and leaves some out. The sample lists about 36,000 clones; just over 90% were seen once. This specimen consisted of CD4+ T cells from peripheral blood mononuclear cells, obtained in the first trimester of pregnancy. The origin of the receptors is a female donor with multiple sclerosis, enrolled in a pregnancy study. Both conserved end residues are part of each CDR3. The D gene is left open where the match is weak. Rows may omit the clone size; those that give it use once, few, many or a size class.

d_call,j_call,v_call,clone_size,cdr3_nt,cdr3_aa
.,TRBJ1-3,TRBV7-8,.,TGTGCCAGCAGCTACCGGACAGCCAGCTCTGGAAACACCATATATTTT,CASSYRTASSGNTIYF
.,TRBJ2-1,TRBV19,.,TGTGCCAGTAGTATGCGGCTATCTAGCTCCTACAATGAGCAGTTCTTC,CASSMRLSSSYNEQFF
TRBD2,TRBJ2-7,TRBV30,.,TGTGCCTGGAAGGTGGGGCCTAGCGGGATCGGAGGCGAGCAGTACTTC,CAWKVGPSGIGGEQYF
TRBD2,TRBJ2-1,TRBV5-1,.,TGCGCCAGCAGCTACACTAGCGGCGACGGGCAGTTCTTC,CASSYTSGDGQFF
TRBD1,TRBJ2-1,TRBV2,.,TGTGCCAGCACAAGCCTGGACAGGTTTATTAATGAGCAGTTCTTC,CASTSLDRFINEQFF
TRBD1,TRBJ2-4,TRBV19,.,TGTGCCAGTAGTACCTCGACAGGGGCCGCCTATCTAGCCAAAAACATTCAGTACTTC,CASSTSTGAAYLAKNIQYF
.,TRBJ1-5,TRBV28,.,TGTGCCAGCAGCTCCGGGGGTCAGCCCCAGCATTTT,CASSSGGQPQHF
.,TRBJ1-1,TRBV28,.,TGTGCCAGCAGTTTATCTCAGCCTGGCGGGGCGGGTTTCTTT,CASSLSQPGGAGFF
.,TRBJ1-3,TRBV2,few,TGTGCCAGCAGCAGAGGGGGAAACACCATATATTTT,CASSRGGNTIYF
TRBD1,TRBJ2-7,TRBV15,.,TGTGCCACCAGCAGAGATGGGTGGGACAGGGAGGACTACGAGCAGTACTTC,CATSRDGWDREDYEQYF
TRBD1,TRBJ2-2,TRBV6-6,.,TGTGCCAGCAGTTACTTGGGGACAGTGAACACCGGGGAGCTGTTTTTT,CASSYLGTVNTGELFF
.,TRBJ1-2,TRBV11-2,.,TGTGCCAGCAGCTTAGACAGGTTCTCCTATGGCTACACCTTC,CASSLDRFSYGYTF
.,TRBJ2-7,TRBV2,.,TGTGCCAGCACTTACAGGGAAATGGCCTACGAGCAGTACTTC,CASTYREMAYEQYF
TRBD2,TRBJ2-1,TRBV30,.,TGTGCCTCTGAGGGACTACATTCCTACAATGAGCAGTTCTTC,CASEGLHSYNEQFF
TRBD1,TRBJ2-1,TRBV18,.,TGTGCCAGCTCACCACCGGGACAGTACAATGAGCAGTTCTTC,CASSPPGQYNEQFF
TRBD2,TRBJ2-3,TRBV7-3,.,TGTGCCAGCAGCCCAGGACTAGCGGGGGGGCTCGCAGATACGCAGTATTTT,CASSPGLAGGLADTQYF
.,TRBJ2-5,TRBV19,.,TGTGCCAGTAGTGGCGGAGAGACCCAGTACTTC,CASSGGETQYF
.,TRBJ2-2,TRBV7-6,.,TGTGCCAGCAGCTTACGACAGGCCGCGAACACCGGGGAGCTGTTTTTT,CASSLRQAANTGELFF
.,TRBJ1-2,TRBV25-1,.,TGTGCCAGCAGTAATGCCCTAGGCAGGGGACATGGCTACACCTTC,CASSNALGRGHGYTF
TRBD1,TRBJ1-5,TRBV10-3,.,TGTGCCATCAGTGGGGGACAGTTCAATCAGCCCCAGCATTTT,CAISGGQFNQPQHF
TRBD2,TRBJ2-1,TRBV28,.,TGTGCCAGCAGTTTACCGGGACTAGCGGGAGGCCATGAGCAGTTCTTC,CASSLPGLAGGHEQFF
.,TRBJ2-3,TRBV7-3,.,TGTGCCAGCAGCAGTCCGGGACTGAGCACAGATACGCAGTATTTT,CASSSPGLSTDTQYF
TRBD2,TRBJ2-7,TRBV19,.,TGTGCCAGTAGTATAGTGCGGGGGGCGCGCTACGAGCAGTACTTC,CASSIVRGARYEQYF
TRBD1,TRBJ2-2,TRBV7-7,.,TGTGCCAGCAGCCCCCGGGACAGGGGAACCGGGGAGCTGTTTTTT,CASSPRDRGTGELFF
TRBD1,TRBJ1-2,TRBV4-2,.,TGTGCCAGCAGCCAAGGTGACAGGGGGGTTGTCGGCTACACCTTC,CASSQGDRGVVGYTF
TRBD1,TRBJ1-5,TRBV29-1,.,TGCAGCGTACAGGGGTTAGAGGGCAATCAGCCCCAGCATTTT,CSVQGLEGNQPQHF
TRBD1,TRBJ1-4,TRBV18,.,TGTGCCAGCTCACCATTGGGACAGGGGATTGCAACTAATGAAAAACTGTTTTTT,CASSPLGQGIATNEKLFF
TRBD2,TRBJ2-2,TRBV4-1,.,TGCGCCAGCAGCCAAGCCCTAGCGGGGGCTAACACCGGGGAGCTGTTTTTT,CASSQALAGANTGELFF
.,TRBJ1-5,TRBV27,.,TGTGCCAGCAGTTTATCGAAGAGGGAAATCTATAGCAATCAGCCCCAGCATTTT,CASSLSKREIYSNQPQHF
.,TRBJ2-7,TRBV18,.,TGTGCCAGCTCCCGGACAGATTTTTACGAGCAGTACTTC,CASSRTDFYEQYF
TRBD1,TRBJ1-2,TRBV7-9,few,TGTGCCAGCAGCTATAATCACGGAGGGGGCGGCTATGGCTACACCTTC,CASSYNHGGGGYGYTF
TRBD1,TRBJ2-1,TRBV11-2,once,TGTGCCAGCAGCTTAGGGAGCCGGGACAGGGGAAATGAGCAGTTCTTC,CASSLGSRDRGNEQFF
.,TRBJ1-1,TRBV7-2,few,TGTGCCTGGGGGAGTAGGGGGACTGAAGCTTTCTTT,CAWGSRGTEAFF
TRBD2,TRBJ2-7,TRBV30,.,TGTGCCTGGAGTGTAGGGACTAGCGGCTACGAGCAGTACTTC,CAWSVGTSGYEQYF
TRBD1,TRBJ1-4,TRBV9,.,TGTGCCAGCAGCGTAGATACCGGGACAGGGGGTGAAAAACTGTTTTTT,CASSVDTGTGGEKLFF
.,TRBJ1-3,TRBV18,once,TGTGCCAGCTCACCTAGAAGAGATGCTCAGGGCTACTCTGGAAACACCATATATTTT,CASSPRRDAQGYSGNTIYF
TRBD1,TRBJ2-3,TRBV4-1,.,TGCGCCAGCAGCCAAGATCGTGGTTGGACAGGGGGCCGGGCAGATACGCAGTATTTT,CASSQDRGWTGGRADTQYF
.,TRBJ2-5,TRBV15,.,TGTGCCACCAGAAGTGGTAGGCGGGGCGATCAAGAGACCCAGTACTTC,CATRSGRRGDQETQYF
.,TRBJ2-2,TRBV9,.,TGTGCCAGCAGAGTGGGCGCGGGCACCGGGGAGCTGTTTTTT,CASRVGAGTGELFF
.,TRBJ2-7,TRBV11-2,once,TGTGCCAGCAGCCTCGGTGGCGGCGAGCAGTACTTC,CASSLGGGEQYF
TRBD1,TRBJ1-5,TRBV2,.,TGTGCCAGCAGTGAAGGGGACAGGGTGGGTCAGCCCCAGCATTTT,CASSEGDRVGQPQHF
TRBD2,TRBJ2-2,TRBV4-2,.,TGTGCCAGCAGCCCCCCGGGTAGCGGGACCACCGGGGAGCTGTTTTTT,CASSPPGSGTTGELFF
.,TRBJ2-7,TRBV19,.,TGTGCCAGTAGCCCCGGGACTCCCTCCGAGCAGTACTTC,CASSPGTPSEQYF